This TCR beta chain was obtained from a study of T cell responses to AZD1222 COVID-19 vaccine. Here immunoSEQ multiplex PCR was the method, and the copy in TCRdb shows in-frame clones only, minus some. The sample shows about 210,000 clones, approximately 92% of them seen only once. Notes on this clone: The antigen is undetermined.

Per germline, CDR1 SGHRS and CDR2 YFSETQ. Deletions cut 0 bases from V and 7 bases from J, with 11 bases between. The CDR3 length is 15 residues. Findings and limits, study-wide: Just a handful of AZD1222 recipients were seropositive at baseline. Spike-specific TCR depth and breadth grew after two AZD1222 doses.

This TCR was recovered from an adult in good health. This specimen was peripheral blood, taken on day 0 of AZD1222 vaccination. The chain recombines TRBV5-1 with TRBJ1-6, with a tentative D call TRBD1 (5 bases). The CDR3 bases are TGCGCCAGCAGCTTGGACGTGACAGCCAATTCACCCCTCCACTTT. This sequence encodes CASSLDVTANSPLHF.